What follows are 28 T cell receptor beta chains derived from one specimen sequenced in a study of cytomegalovirus exposure and HLA in healthy donors. The method was immunoSEQ multiplex PCR; TCRdb's version includes in-frame clones alone and lacks a portion of them. The data show 200,000 to 250,000 clones, around 90% seen once. Sequenced sample: PBMCs. These receptors came from a woman younger than 30 in good health and CMV-seropositive.

The chain employs TRBV2 and TRBJ2-3, with 12 bases that match TRBD1. The ends lost 6 bases at V and 3 bases at J; junction bases unmatched: 7. CDR1 and CDR2 (germline): SNHLY, FYNNEI. The CDR3 is made up of 16 amino acids. The CDR3 region has the DNA TGTGCCAGCAGGGAGGGGACAGGGGGCCGGACAGATACGCAGTATTTT. It is translated as CASREGTGGRTDTQYF. Full variable domain (missing parts from reference TRBV2 and TRBJ2-3): EPEVTQTPSHQVTQMGQEVILRCVPISNHLYFYWYRQILGQKVEFLVSFYNNEISEKSEIFDDQFSVERPDGSNFTLKIRSTKLEDSAMYFCASREGTGGRTDTQYFGPGTRLTVL.

The V gene is TRBV28, the J gene TRBJ1-1; perhaps TRBD1 as D (5 bases). CDR1 is MDHEN, CDR2 SYDVKM, per germline. The CDR3 covers 15 residues. V lost 6 bases and J 7 bases, leaving 21 bases between the germline ends. Written as DNA, the CDR3 is TGTGCCAGCAGCCCTATCCCCCCAGGGAACGGTGAAGCTTTCTTT. Translating gives CASSPIPPGNGEAFF.

The chain recombines TRBV5-1 with TRBJ1-4; D is uncertain. V was cut by 4 bases and J by 3 bases, with 19 bases left in between. The V gene's germline CDR1 is SGHRS and CDR2 YFSETQ. The CDR3 covers 17 residues. The CDR3 nucleotides read TGCGCCAGCAGCCCTAGACGGATACGTTCCCCTAATGAAAAACTGTTTTTT. Its protein product is CASSPRRIRSPNEKLFF.

The chain employs TRBV5-1 and TRBJ2-7; 8 bases match TRBD1. Trimming cost V 4 bases and J 1 base; bases outside gene matches: 7. Germline CDR1 and CDR2: SGHRS and YFSETQ. There are 15 residues in the CDR3. The CDR3 DNA follows: TGCGCCAGCAGCGCTGGGGGGACAGGATCCTACGAGCAGTACTTC. This gives the protein CASSAGGTGSYEQYF.

This chain joins TRBV28 and TRBJ2-6; D remains unclear. V was shortened by 2 bases and J by 4 bases, with 9 bases between the two germline ends. Per germline, CDR1 MDHEN and CDR2 SYDVKM. The CDR3 consists of 15 residues. The CDR3 is CASSLVGQGANVLTF. As DNA, the CDR3 is TGTGCCAGCAGTTTAGTTGGGCAGGGGGCCAACGTCCTGACTTTC.

The chain's CDR3 is CAIAQASSYNEQFF. For the CDR3, the DNA is TGTGCCATCGCACAGGCTAGCTCCTACAATGAGCAGTTCTTC. The chain carries TRBV28 and TRBJ2-1; D is possibly TRBD1 (5 bases). V dropped 10 bases and J dropped 0 bases, with 13 bases sitting between them. This CDR3 spans 14 amino acids. Germline V gene data show CDR1 as MDHEN and CDR2 as SYDVKM.

This clone was seen once. The CDR3 DNA reads as TGTGCCTGCGCGAACACAGATACGCAGTATTTT. Translation gives CACANTDTQYF. The chain joins TRBV30 to TRBJ2-3; D is unresolved. V was shortened by 6 bases and J by 2 bases, with 6 bases between the two germline ends. This CDR3 is built from 11 residues. Germline CDR1 GTSNPN, CDR2 SVGIG (reference sequence).

The rearrangement uses TRBV27 and TRBJ2-7; maybe TRBD2 (7 bases). Trimming removed 9 bases from V and 7 bases from J, with 16 bases in between. The CDR3 is made up of 12 amino acids. Germline V gene sequence: CDR1 MNHEY, CDR2 SMNVEV (reference sequence). CDR3 loop: CASEGGTGEQYF. CDR3 bases: TGTGCCAGTGAGGGGGGGACTGGTGAGCAGTACTTC.

The V gene is TRBV27, the J gene TRBJ1-1, with a weak D call TRBD1 (5 bases). Trimming took off 2 bases at V and 5 bases at J, with 15 bases between the two ends. Germline loops: CDR1 MNHEY, CDR2 SMNVEV (reference sequence). This CDR3 is built from 15 residues. CDR3 bases: TGTGCCAGCAGTTTAATAGGAGGGGCTAAGACTGAAGCTTTCTTT. Its translation is CASSLIGGAKTEAFF.

The genes are TRBV9 and TRBJ2-5; D gene ambiguous. The germline CDR1 and CDR2 sequences are SGDLS and YYNGEE. With 0 bases removed from V and 0 bases from J, the gap between germline ends came to 3 bases. The CDR3 totals 13 residues. CDR3 loop: CASSVANQETQYF. The CDR3 DNA is TGTGCCAGCAGCGTAGCTAACCAAGAGACCCAGTACTTC.

The chain recombines TRBV16 with TRBJ1-1; D perhaps matches TRBD1 (5 bases). The CDR3 runs to 15 residues. Germline V gene data show CDR1 as KGHSY and CDR2 as FQNENV. V was pared by 0 bases and J by 4 bases, with 12 bases between. Here the CDR3 DNA reads TGTGCCAGCAGCCAATCGGGGCAGGCCGGCACTGAAGCTTTCTTT. Protein: CASSQSGQAGTEAFF.

This chain uses TRBV30 with TRBJ1-1; possible D gene TRBD1, 5 bases. This CDR3 is 11 amino acids long. Trimming removed 4 bases at V and 11 bases at J, with 14 bases between. Germline CDR1 reads GTSNPN; CDR2 reads SVGIG (reference sequence). The CDR3 protein is CAWIGTGSAFF. CDR3 coding DNA: TGTGCCTGGATAGGGACTGGATCTGCTTTCTTT.

The rearrangement links TRBV27 to TRBJ2-7; weak D call: TRBD1 (5 bases). The V gene lost 2 bases and the J gene lost 3 bases, with 11 bases spanning the gap. Germline CDR1 MNHEY, CDR2 SMNVEV (reference sequence). This CDR3 is 14 amino acids long. CDR3 sequence (DNA): TGTGCCAGCAGTTTACAGGGTACGGTCTACGAGCAGTACTTC. This encodes CASSLQGTVYEQYF.

The genes are TRBV4-1 and TRBJ2-1, with a tentative D call TRBD1 (5 bases). This CDR3 is 13 amino acids long. Germline values: CDR1 MGHRA, CDR2 YSYEKL. The V and J ends lost 1 base and 8 bases respectively, with 9 bases between them. CDR3 loop: CASSQAEGDEQFF. DNA of the CDR3: TGCGCCAGCAGCCAAGCGGAAGGGGATGAGCAGTTCTTC.

The chain is built from TRBV7-9 and TRBJ2-6; D is uncertain. Looked up from germline, CDR1 is SEHNR and CDR2 is FQNEAQ (reference sequence). The ends were cut back, 2 bases at V and 6 bases at J, with 5 bases in the middle. The CDR3 runs 13 residues. The CDR3 DNA reads as TGTGCCAGCAGCTTACATGTGGCCAACGTCCTGACTTTC. Translated: CASSLHVANVLTF.

This clone was counted between two and nine times. The V and J genes are TRBV18 and TRBJ1-1; perhaps TRBD1 as D (5 bases). Trimming cost V 3 bases and J 2 bases, with 19 bases left between them. Germline assignment: CDR1 KGHSH and CDR2 LQKENI. The CDR3 loop spans 17 amino acids. The CDR3 nucleotides read TGTGCCAGCTCACCCCTACGGGGGAGGGAGTTCAACACTGAAGCTTTCTTT. Protein: CASSPLRGREFNTEAFF. Full variable domain (missing parts from reference TRBV18 and TRBJ1-1): NAGVMQNPRHLVRRRGQEARLRCSPMKGHSHVYWYRQLPEEGLKFMVYLQKENIIDESGMPKERFSAEFPKEGPSILRIQQVVRGDSAAYFCASSPLRGREFNTEAFFGQGTRLTVV.

This chain links TRBV5-1 with TRBJ2-3; perhaps TRBD2 as D (6 bases). V lost 0 bases to trimming and J lost 0 bases, with 11 bases between them. The CDR3 totals 16 residues. The germline V gene encodes CDR1 SGHRS and CDR2 YFSETQ. CDR3 protein: CASSLGAGTSTDTQYF. In DNA form, the CDR3 reads TGCGCCAGCAGCTTGGGGGCAGGGACTAGCACAGATACGCAGTATTTT.

This chain joins TRBV10-1 and TRBJ1-2; possible D gene TRBD1, 5 bases. V was shortened by 0 bases and J by 10 bases, with 15 bases between the two germline ends. This CDR3 comprises 14 residues. Germline CDR1 reads WNHNN; CDR2 reads SYGVQD (reference sequence). DNA of the CDR3: TGCGCCAGCAGTGAGTCCGTAGGGGCGGTGCCCTACACCTTC. Its protein product is CASSESVGAVPYTF.

The rearrangement links TRBV10-3 to TRBJ1-2, with a weak D call TRBD1 (6 bases). The CDR3 covers 16 residues. Trimming took 8 bases from V and 8 from J, leaving 27 bases between them. The V gene's germline CDR1 is ENHRY and CDR2 SYGVKD. CDR3 bases: TGTGCCATCGCCCCGGGGCCGCTCGTAGGGGGGGAAGGCTACACCTTC. Its translation is CAIAPGPLVGGEGYTF.

V and J are TRBV29-1 and TRBJ2-5; 8 bases line up with TRBD2. The CDR3 has 15 residues. Germline V lookup: CDR1 SQVTM, CDR2 ANQGSEA. Germline trimming cut 2 bases from V and 5 bases from J; bases unmatched to any gene: 10. The CDR3 sequence is CSVENSGGGQETQYF. In DNA, the CDR3 is TGCAGCGTTGAAAATTCCGGCGGGGGGCAGGAGACCCAGTACTTC.

This chain links TRBV5-1 with TRBJ2-3; 9 bases map to TRBD1. V lost 5 bases and J lost 3; bases outside the gene matches: 13. Germline V lookup: CDR1 SGHRS, CDR2 YFSETQ. This CDR3 has 17 residues. The CDR3 region is CASRRRFGTGQTDTQYF. The DNA of the CDR3 is TGCGCCAGCAGACGTCGATTTGGGACAGGGCAGACAGATACGCAGTATTTT. The complete variable domain, with remaining parts taken from reference TRBV5-1 and TRBJ2-3, reads KAGVTQTPRYLIKTRGQQVTLSCSPISGHRSVSWYQQTPGQGLQFLFEYFSETQRNKGNFPGRFSGRQFSNSRSEMNVSTLELGDSALYLCASRRRFGTGQTDTQYFGPGTRLTVL.

V gene TRBV15 combines with J gene TRBJ1-5; tentatively, D is TRBD1 (5 bases). V lost 5 bases to trimming and J lost 0 bases, with 11 bases between them. The CDR3 has 15 residues. Germline lookup yields CDR1 LNHNV and CDR2 YYDKDF (reference sequence). CDR3 amino acids: CATSRNRSSNQPQHF. CDR3 nucleotide sequence: TGTGCCACCAGCCGCAACAGGTCTAGCAATCAGCCCCAGCATTTT. Together with reference TRBV15 and TRBJ1-5, the CDR3 gives the full variable domain: DAMVIQNPRYQVTQFGKPVTLSCSQTLNHNVMYWYQQKSSQAPKLLFHYYDKDFNNEADTPDNFQSRRPNTSFCFLDIRSPGLGDTAMYLCATSRNRSSNQPQHFGDGTRLSIL.

The chain has TRBV6-1 and TRBJ2-5; D unresolved. The CDR3 is 14 residues long. Germline V gene data show CDR1 as MNHNS and CDR2 as SASEGT. V was pared by 8 bases and J by 5 bases, with 18 bases between. The CDR3 loop is CASAAGRSGETQYF. CDR3 sequence (DNA): TGTGCCAGCGCGGCCGGTCGGTCCGGGGAGACCCAGTACTTC.

The V gene is TRBV18, the J gene TRBJ2-7, with 11 nucleotides matching TRBD1. Trimming removed 3 bases from V and 4 bases from J; junction bases left unmatched: 5. The CDR3 sequence is 15 residues long. CDR1 is KGHSH and CDR2 is LQKENI in the germline V gene. CDR3 DNA sequence: TGTGCCAGCTCACCTGGACAGGGGGCAGGATACGAGCAGTACTTC. Translating it yields CASSPGQGAGYEQYF.

The chain is built from TRBV7-9 and TRBJ2-7; the D gene is possibly TRBD2 (6 bases). The CDR3 is made up of 18 amino acids. The V and J ends lost 4 bases and 1 base respectively, with 23 bases between them. Germline CDR1 and CDR2: SEHNR and FQNEAQ (reference sequence). The CDR3, as DNA: TGTGCCAGCAGCTCAGTGGTCGGCGGGAACAAGGGTTCCTACGAGCAGTACTTC. This translates into CASSSVVGGNKGSYEQYF.

The chain uses TRBV5-1 and TRBJ2-7; the D is unclear. V gave up 4 bases and J gave up 3 bases, with 11 bases separating them. Germline assignment: CDR1 SGHRS and CDR2 YFSETQ. The CDR3 is 13 residues long. The CDR3 sequence is CASSPGTFYEQYF. The CDR3 region has the DNA TGCGCCAGCAGCCCAGGAACTTTCTACGAGCAGTACTTC.

V usage is TRBV30 and J usage is TRBJ2-5, with D possibly matching TRBD2 (5 bases). The length of the CDR3 is 16 residues. The V end lost 0 bases, the J end lost 1 base, and 15 bases lay between the germline ends. From germline, CDR1 is GTSNPN and CDR2 SVGIG (reference sequence). The CDR3 spells CAWSVRSRTSQETQYF. CDR3 in DNA: TGTGCCTGGAGTGTTAGGTCGCGGACTTCCCAAGAGACCCAGTACTTC. Based on the CDR3 plus reference TRBV30 and TRBJ2-5, the full variable domain is SQTIHQWPATLVQPVGSPLSLECTVEGTSNPNLYWYRQAAGRGLQLLFYSVGIGQISSEVPQNLSASRPQDRQFILSSKKLLLSDSGFYLCAWSVRSRTSQETQYFGPGTRLLVL.

This chain uses TRBV15 with TRBJ2-6, with 8 bases lining up with TRBD2. The CDR3 totals 19 residues. V shed 5 bases, J shed 1 base, and the junction held 13 bases outside the gene matches. Germline V gene data show CDR1 as LNHNV and CDR2 as YYDKDF (reference sequence). DNA for the CDR3: TGTGCCACCAGCGGGGCATTAGCGGGATTAGTATCTGGGGCCAACGTCCTGACTTTC. Translated: CATSGALAGLVSGANVLTF.